This T cell receptor (beta chain) was obtained from a study of OX40 agonist ivuxolimab in advanced cancers. At the level of the study: The mean age was roughly 60 years, ranging from about 20 to 79, with more than 70% of participants male. Two patients with cutaneous melanoma and one with hepatocellular carcinoma, three in total, showed partial responses.

Profiled with immunoSEQ multiplex PCR; TCRdb holds only in-frame clones, not every one. The sample has 18,000 or so clones, roughly 84% seen once. In germline, CDR1 is MNHNS, CDR2 SASEGT. V lost 6 bases and J 5 bases, leaving 11 bases between the germline ends. There are 13 residues in the CDR3. The sample here was CD4+ or CD8+ T cells sorted from blood, taken in a trial of the OX40 agonist ivuxolimab. The source of this sequence is an adult with an advanced solid tumor such as melanoma, head and neck, liver or kidney cancer. This chain joins TRBV6-1 and TRBJ1-5, with D perhaps TRBD1 (5 bases). CDR3 protein: CASRPGGDQPQHF. The CDR3 bases are TGTGCCAGCAGGCCGGGGGGGGATCAGCCCCAGCATTTT.